This T cell receptor (beta chain) stems from a study of identical twins. TCRdb processed the 5' RACE reads anew with MiXCR; each CDR3 protein has one entry. The sample lists 350,000 to 500,000 distinct CDR3 sequences, around 18% seen once, with 12% in the top ten. The germline V gene has CDR1 SGHRS and CDR2 YFSETQ. The CDR3 totals 16 residues. V gave up 4 bases and J gave up 5 bases; unmatched junction bases: 7. This receptor was identified in a man in his forties or fifties in good health. Sequenced sample: naive T cells sorted from blood. The J gene is TRBJ2-5, the V gene TRBV5-1, with TRBD2 matching over 14 bases. The CDR3: CASSAGTSGSRETQYF. In DNA, the CDR3 is TGCGCCAGCAGCGCCGGGACTAGCGGGAGTCGGGAGACCCAGTACTTC.